This T cell receptor beta chain was identified during a study of shared T cell receptors in the human thymus. This CDR3 contains 17 residues. Germline lookup yields CDR1 LNHNV and CDR2 YYDKDF (reference sequence). Trimming removed 1 base from V and 0 bases from J; junction bases left unmatched: 6. The method was immunoSEQ multiplex PCR; TCRdb's version includes in-frame clones alone and lacks a portion of them. In the table there are about 710,000 clones, more than 70% of which are singletons. The same data also went into a second study, on human thymus T cells. That study reports: Corrective heart surgery yielded the resections from which the thymus tissue came. Within thymic and blood repertoires, V and J gene usage appeared to be biased. Related research described strongly overlapping thymic repertoires in unrelated people.

Sequenced input: thymocytes. This TCR came from a boy younger than two with a congenital heart defect. The J gene is TRBJ2-5, the V gene TRBV15, with TRBD2 matching over 9 bases. The CDR3 bases are TGTGCCACCAGCAGAGGCCGACTAGCGGCGTACCAAGAGACCCAGTACTTC. This sequence encodes CATSRGRLAAYQETQYF.